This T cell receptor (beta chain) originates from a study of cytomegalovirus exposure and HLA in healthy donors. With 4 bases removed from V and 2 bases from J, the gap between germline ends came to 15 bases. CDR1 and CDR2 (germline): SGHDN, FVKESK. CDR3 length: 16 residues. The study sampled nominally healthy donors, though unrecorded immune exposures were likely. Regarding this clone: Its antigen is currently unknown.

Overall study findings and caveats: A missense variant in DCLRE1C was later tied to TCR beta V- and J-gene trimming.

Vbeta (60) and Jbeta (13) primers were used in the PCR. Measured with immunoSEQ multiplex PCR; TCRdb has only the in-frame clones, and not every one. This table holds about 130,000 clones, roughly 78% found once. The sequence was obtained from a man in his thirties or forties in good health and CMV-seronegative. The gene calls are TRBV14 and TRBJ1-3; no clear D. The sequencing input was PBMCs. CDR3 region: CASSPRVEWTGNTIYF. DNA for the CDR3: TGTGCCAGCAGCCCGAGGGTCGAGTGGACTGGAAACACCATATATTTT.